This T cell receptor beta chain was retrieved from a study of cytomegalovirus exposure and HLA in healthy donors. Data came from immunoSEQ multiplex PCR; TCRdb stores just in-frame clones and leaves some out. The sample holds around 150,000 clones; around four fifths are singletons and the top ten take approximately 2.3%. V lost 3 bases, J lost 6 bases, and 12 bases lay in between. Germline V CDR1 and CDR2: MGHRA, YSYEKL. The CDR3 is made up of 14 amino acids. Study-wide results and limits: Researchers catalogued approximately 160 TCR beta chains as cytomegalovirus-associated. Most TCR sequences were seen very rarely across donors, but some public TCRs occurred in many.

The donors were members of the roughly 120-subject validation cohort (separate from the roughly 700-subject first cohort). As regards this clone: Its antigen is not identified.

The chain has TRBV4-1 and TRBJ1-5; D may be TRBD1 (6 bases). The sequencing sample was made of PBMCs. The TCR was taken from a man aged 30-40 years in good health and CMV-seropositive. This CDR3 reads CASSHTTGGQPQHF. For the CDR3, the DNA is TGCGCCAGCAGCCATACGACAGGCGGTCAGCCCCAGCATTTT.